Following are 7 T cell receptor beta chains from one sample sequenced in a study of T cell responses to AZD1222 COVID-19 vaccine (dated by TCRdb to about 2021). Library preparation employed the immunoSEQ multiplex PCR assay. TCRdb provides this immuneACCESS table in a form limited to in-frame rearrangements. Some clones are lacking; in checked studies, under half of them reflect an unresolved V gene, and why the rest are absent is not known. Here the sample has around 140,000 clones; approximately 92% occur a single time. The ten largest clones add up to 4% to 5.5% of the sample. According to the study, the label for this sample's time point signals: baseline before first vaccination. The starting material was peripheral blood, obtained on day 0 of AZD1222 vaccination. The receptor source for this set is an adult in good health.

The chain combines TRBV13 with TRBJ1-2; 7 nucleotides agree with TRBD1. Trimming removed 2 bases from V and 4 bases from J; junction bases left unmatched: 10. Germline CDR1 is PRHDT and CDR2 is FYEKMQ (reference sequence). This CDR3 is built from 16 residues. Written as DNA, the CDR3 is TGTGCCAGCAGCTTAAACCAGGGGGTCCCCTCCTATGGCTACACCTTC. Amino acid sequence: CASSLNQGVPSYGYTF.

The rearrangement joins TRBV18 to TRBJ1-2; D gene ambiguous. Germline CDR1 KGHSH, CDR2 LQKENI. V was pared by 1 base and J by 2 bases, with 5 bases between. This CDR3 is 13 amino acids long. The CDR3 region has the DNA TGTGCCAGCTCACCACAGCAGAACTATGGCTACACCTTC. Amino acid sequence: CASSPQQNYGYTF. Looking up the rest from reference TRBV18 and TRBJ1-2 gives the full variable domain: NAGVMQNPRHLVRRRGQEARLRCSPMKGHSHVYWYRQLPEEGLKFMVYLQKENIIDESGMPKERFSAEFPKEGPSILRIQQVVRGDSAAYFCASSPQQNYGYTFGSGTRLTVV.

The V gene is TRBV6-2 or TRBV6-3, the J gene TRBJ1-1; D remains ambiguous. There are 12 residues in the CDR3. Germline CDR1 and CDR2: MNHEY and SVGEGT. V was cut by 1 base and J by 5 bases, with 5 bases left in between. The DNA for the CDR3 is TGTGCCAGCAGTTACTGGTGGACTGAAGCTTTCTTT. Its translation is CASSYWWTEAFF.

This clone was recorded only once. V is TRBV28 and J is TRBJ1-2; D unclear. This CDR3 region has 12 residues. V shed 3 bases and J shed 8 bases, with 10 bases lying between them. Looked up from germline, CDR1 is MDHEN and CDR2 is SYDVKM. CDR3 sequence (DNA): TGTGCCAGCAGTTTCCTAAGTCGCGGCTACACCTTC. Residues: CASSFLSRGYTF.

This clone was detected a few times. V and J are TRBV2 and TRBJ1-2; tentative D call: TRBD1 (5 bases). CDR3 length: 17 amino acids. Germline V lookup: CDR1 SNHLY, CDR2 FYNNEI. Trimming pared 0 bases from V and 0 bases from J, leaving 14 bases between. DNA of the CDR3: TGTGCCAGCAGTGAAGCCCAGGGAAGATTCTCTAACTATGGCTACACCTTC. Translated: CASSEAQGRFSNYGYTF. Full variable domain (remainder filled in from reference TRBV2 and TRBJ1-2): EPEVTQTPSHQVTQMGQEVILRCVPISNHLYFYWYRQILGQKVEFLVSFYNNEISEKSEIFDDQFSVERPDGSNFTLKIRSTKLEDSAMYFCASSEAQGRFSNYGYTFGSGTRLTVV.

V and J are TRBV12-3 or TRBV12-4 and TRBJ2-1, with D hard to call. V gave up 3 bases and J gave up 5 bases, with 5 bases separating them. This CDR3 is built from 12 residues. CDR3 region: CASSFKDNEQFF. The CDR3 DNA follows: TGTGCCAGCAGTTTCAAAGACAATGAGCAGTTCTTC.

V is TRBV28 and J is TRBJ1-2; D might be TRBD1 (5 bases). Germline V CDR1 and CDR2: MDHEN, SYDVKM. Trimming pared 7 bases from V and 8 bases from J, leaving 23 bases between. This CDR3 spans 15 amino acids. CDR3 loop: CASTPEGRFLGGYTF. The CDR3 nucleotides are TGTGCCAGCACCCCGGAGGGGCGTTTTTTGGGGGGCTACACCTTC.